These 3 T cell receptor beta chains were all obtained from the same sample, sequenced in a study of patients and donors after allogeneic stem cell transplantation. TCRdb called the RT-PCR reads again in MiXCR, with one record for every CDR3 protein. The sample has fewer than 500,000 distinct CDR3 sequences; about a sixth are singletons. The sequenced sample consisted of blood, either unsorted or a sorted T cell fraction (not recorded which). These receptors all stem from a human donor who was either an allogeneic HSCT recipient or a stem cell or donor lymphocyte infusion donor (not recorded which). It is not recorded whose cells these are; they may come from a transplant donor.

This clonotype was seen more than once but under ten times. This chain uses TRBV6-1 with TRBJ2-3; D perhaps matches TRBD2 (6 bases). The germline gives CDR1 MNHNS, CDR2 SASEGT. There are 14 residues in the CDR3. Trimming pared 4 bases from V and 5 bases from J, leaving 13 bases between. As DNA, the CDR3 is TGTGCCAGCAGTGTAGGAGGGGCGGTAGATACGCAGTATTTT. It specifies CASSVGGAVDTQYF.

The chain combines TRBV7-8 with TRBJ2-7; D is perhaps TRBD1 or TRBD2 (5 bases each). Trimming cost V 1 base and J 5 bases, with 9 bases left between them. CDR3 length: 13 residues. Germline V CDR1 and CDR2: SGHVS, FQNEAQ. The CDR3 coding sequence is TGTGCCAGCAGCTTAGTCGGGACCCACGAGCAGTACTTC. Protein sequence: CASSLVGTHEQYF.

The V gene is TRBV6-1, the J gene TRBJ2-2; 9 bases map to TRBD1. From germline, CDR1 is MNHNS and CDR2 SASEGT. The CDR3 runs 16 residues. The ends lost 7 bases at V and 7 bases at J; junction bases unmatched: 13. In DNA form, the CDR3 reads TGTGCCAGCAAAAAAGGGGACAGGGTTCCTCTCGGGGAGCTGTTTTTT. Translating gives CASKKGDRVPLGELFF.